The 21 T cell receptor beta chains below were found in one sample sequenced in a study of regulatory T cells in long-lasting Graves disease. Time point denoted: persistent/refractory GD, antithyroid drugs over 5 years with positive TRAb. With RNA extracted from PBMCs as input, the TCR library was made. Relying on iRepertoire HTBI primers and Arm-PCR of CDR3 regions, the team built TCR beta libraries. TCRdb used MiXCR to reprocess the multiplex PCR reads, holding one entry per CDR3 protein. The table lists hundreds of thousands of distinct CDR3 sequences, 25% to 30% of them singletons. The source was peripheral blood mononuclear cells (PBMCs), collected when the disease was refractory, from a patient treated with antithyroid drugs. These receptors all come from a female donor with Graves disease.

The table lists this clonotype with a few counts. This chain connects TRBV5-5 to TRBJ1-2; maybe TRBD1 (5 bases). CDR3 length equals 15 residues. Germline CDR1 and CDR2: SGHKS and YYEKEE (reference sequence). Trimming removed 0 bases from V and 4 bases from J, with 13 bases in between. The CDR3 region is CASSLAGGGLYGYTF. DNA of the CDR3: TGTGCCAGCAGCTTGGCGGGGGGAGGGCTCTATGGCTACACCTTC. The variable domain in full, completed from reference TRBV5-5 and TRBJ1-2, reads DAGVTQSPTHLIKTRGQQVTLRCSPISGHKSVSWYQQVLGQGPQFIFQYYEKEERGRGNFPDRFSARQFPNYSSELNVNALLLGDSALYLCASSLAGGGLYGYTFGSGTRLTVV.

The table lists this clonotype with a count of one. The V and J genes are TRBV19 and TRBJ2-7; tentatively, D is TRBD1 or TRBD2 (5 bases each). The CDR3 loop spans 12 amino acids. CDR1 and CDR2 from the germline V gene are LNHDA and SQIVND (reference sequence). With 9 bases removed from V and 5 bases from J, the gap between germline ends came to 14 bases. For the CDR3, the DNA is TGTGCCAGCCGGGACCCCCCCCACGAGCAGTACTTC. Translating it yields CASRDPPHEQYF.

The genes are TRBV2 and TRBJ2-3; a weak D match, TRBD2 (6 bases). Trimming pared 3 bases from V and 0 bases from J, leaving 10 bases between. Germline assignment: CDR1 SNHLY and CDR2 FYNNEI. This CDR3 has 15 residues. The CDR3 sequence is CASSDSGPSTDTQYF. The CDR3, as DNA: TGTGCCAGCAGTGATAGCGGCCCTAGCACAGATACGCAGTATTTT. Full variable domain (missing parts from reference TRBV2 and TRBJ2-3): EPEVTQTPSHQVTQMGQEVILRCVPISNHLYFYWYRQILGQKVEFLVSFYNNEISEKSEIFDDQFSVERPDGSNFTLKIRSTKLEDSAMYFCASSDSGPSTDTQYFGPGTRLTVL.

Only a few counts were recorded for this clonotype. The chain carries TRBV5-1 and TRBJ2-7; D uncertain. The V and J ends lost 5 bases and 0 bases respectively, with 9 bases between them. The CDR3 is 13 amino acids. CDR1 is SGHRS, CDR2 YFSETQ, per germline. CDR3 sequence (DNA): TGCGCCAGCAGGTGGGAAAGCTCCTACGAGCAGTACTTC. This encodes CASRWESSYEQYF.

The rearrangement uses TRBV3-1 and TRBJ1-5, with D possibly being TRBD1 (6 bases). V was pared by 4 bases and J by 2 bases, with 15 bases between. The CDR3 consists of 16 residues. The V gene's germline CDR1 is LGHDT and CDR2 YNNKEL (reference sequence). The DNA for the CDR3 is TGTGCCAGCAGCCCCCAGGGGATTCTTGGCAATCAGCCCCAGCATTTT. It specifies CASSPQGILGNQPQHF.

For the CDR3, the DNA is TGTGCCAGCAGTTTATGGGCCGCCCGACTCAGGTCGTTGCCAGCCAAAAACATTCAGTACTTC. This sequence encodes CASSLWAARLRSLPAKNIQYF. The J gene is TRBJ2-4, the V gene TRBV27; D is undetermined. The length of the CDR3 is 21 residues. Germline assignment: CDR1 MNHEY and CDR2 SMNVEV (reference sequence). Trimming pared 1 base from V and 0 bases from J, leaving 25 bases between.

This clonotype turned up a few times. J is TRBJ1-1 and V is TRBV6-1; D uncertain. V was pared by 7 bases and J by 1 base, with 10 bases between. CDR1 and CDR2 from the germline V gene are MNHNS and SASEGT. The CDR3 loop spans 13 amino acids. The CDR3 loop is CASTQIRNTEAFF. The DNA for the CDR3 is TGTGCCAGCACCCAAATCCGGAACACTGAAGCTTTCTTT.

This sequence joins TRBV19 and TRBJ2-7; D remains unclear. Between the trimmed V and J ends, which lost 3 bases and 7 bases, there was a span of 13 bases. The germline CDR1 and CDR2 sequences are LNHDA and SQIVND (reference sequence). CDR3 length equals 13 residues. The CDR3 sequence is CASSIIHQREQYF. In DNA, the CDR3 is TGTGCCAGTAGTATCATTCATCAGAGGGAGCAGTACTTC.

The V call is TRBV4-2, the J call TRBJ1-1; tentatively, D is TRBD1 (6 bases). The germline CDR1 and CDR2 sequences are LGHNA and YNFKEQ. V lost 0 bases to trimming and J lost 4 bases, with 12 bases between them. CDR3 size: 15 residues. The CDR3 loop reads CASSQDLGGATEAFF. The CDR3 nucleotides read TGTGCCAGCAGCCAAGATCTCGGGGGGGCCACTGAAGCTTTCTTT.

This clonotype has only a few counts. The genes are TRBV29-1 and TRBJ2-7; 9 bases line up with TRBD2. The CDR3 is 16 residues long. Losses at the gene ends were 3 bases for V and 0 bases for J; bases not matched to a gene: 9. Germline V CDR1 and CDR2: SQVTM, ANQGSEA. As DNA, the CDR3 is TGCAGCGTTGATAAAGCGGGAGGCCATAGCTCCTACGAGCAGTACTTC. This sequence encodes CSVDKAGGHSSYEQYF.

CDR3 region: CASSARDLGYGYTF. The CDR3 nucleotides read TGTGCCAGCTCAGCCCGGGACTTGGGCTATGGCTACACCTTC. The chain couples TRBV18 to TRBJ1-2, with a possible D match to TRBD1 (5 bases). The CDR3 is 14 residues long. Germline CDR1 reads KGHSH; CDR2 reads LQKENI. Trimming pared 5 bases from V and 4 bases from J, leaving 14 bases between.

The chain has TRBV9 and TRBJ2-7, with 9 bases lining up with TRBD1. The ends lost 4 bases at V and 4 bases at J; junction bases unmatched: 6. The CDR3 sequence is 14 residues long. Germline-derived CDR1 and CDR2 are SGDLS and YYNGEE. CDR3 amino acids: CASSRGQGLYEQYF. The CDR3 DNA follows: TGTGCCAGCAGCCGAGGACAGGGGCTTTACGAGCAGTACTTC.

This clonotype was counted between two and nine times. This chain's CDR3 is CASKSTGKNTEAFF. DNA for the CDR3: TGTGCCAGCAAATCCACAGGGAAGAACACTGAAGCTTTCTTT. The chain links TRBV6-1 to TRBJ1-1; possible D gene TRBD1, 6 bases. The CDR3 totals 14 residues. Trimming took off 7 bases at V and 1 base at J, with 13 bases between the two ends. Germline-derived CDR1 and CDR2 are MNHNS and SASEGT.

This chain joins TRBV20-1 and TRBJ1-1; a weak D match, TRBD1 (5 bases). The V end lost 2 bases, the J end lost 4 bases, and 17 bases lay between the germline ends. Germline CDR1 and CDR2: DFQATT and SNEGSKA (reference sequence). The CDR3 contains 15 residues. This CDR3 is CSARPRGHFSTEAFF. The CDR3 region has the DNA TGCAGTGCTAGACCAAGGGGTCACTTCTCCACTGAAGCTTTCTTT.

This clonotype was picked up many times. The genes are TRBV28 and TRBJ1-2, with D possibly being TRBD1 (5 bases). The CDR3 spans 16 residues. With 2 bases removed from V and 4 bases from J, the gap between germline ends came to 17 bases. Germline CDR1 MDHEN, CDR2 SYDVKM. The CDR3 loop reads CASSLEARARSYGYTF. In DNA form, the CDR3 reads TGTGCCAGCAGTTTAGAGGCCAGGGCTCGGTCCTATGGCTACACCTTC.

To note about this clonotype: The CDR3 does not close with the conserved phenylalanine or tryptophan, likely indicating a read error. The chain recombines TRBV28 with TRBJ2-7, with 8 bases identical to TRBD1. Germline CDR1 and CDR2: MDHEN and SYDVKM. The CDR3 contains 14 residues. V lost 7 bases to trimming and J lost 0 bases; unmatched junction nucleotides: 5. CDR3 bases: TGTGCCAGCACTACGACAGGGGACTCCTACGAGCAGTACCTC. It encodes CASTTTGDSYEQYL.

This CDR3 is CASSLGGRGSSYEQYF. The CDR3 region has the DNA TGCGCCAGCAGCTTGGGCGGCAGGGGGTCGTCCTACGAGCAGTACTTC. V usage is TRBV5-1 and J usage is TRBJ2-7; 7 nucleotides match TRBD1. Trimming took 0 bases from V and 1 from J; bases not matched to a gene: 7. CDR1 is SGHRS, CDR2 YFSETQ, per germline. This CDR3 is 16 amino acids long.

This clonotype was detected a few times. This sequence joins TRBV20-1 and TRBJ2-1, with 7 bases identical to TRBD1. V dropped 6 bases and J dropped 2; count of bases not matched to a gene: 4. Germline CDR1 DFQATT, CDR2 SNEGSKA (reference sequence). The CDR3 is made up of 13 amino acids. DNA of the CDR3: TGCAGTGCCCCGGGGACAGCCTACAATGAGCAGTTCTTC. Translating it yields CSAPGTAYNEQFF.

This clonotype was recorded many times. For the CDR3, the DNA is TGTGCCACCAGCAGAGAAGGCCCAGCGGGAGGCCGGGAGACCCAGTACTTC. Protein sequence: CATSREGPAGGRETQYF. The rearrangement links TRBV15 to TRBJ2-5, with 9 bases matching TRBD2. J gave up 5 bases and V 0 bases, and 10 bases lay outside the gene matches. Germline V CDR1 and CDR2: LNHNV, YYDKDF (reference sequence). CDR3 length equals 17 residues. The full variable domain, rest sourced from reference TRBV15 and TRBJ2-5, is DAMVIQNPRYQVTQFGKPVTLSCSQTLNHNVMYWYQQKSSQAPKLLFHYYDKDFNNEADTPDNFQSRRPNTSFCFLDIRSPGLGDTAMYLCATSREGPAGGRETQYFGPGTRLLVL.

The CDR3 loop is CASSLKREVGEQYF. In DNA, the CDR3 is TGTGCCAGCTCCCTAAAGAGGGAAGTTGGCGAGCAGTACTTC. V usage is TRBV18 and J usage is TRBJ2-7, with D possibly matching TRBD2 (5 bases). V gave up 6 bases and J gave up 6 bases, with 18 bases separating them. Germline CDR1 KGHSH, CDR2 LQKENI. CDR3 size: 14 residues.

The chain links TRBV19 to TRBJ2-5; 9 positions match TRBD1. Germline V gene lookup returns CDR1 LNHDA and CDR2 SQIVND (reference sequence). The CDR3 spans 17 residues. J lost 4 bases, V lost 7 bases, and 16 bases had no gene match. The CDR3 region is CASTVRPDRGGRETQYF. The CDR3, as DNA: TGTGCCAGTACGGTGCGGCCGGACAGGGGAGGGAGAGAGACCCAGTACTTC.